In this sample, the clone carrying this T cell receptor beta chain turned up a few times. Its antigen is currently unknown. One end of the junction varies from germline; a read error may be responsible. The sample belongs to a study of CD8 T cells in ankylosing spondylitis. Study-wide results and limits: Roughly eight highly homologous variants made up a TCR beta motif that seemed to typify ankylosing spondylitis blood. Disease-linked clones were reportedly significantly enriched in matched ankylosing spondylitis synovial fluid. A number of the motif variants had already been described in reactive arthritis synovial fluid and blood.

Molecular-barcoded quantitative 5'-RACE produced these TCR beta libraries. TCRdb reanalysed the 5' RACE reads using MiXCR and keeps one entry per CDR3 protein. The table shows under 250,000 distinct CDR3 sequences, with roughly 32% occurring only once. The CDR3 sequence is 11 residues long. CDR1 and CDR2 from the germline V gene are SGHDT and YYEEEE. The gene calls are TRBV5-6 and TRBJ2-1, with 10 bases that match TRBD1. Sequenced sample: blood, either unsorted or a sorted T cell fraction (not recorded which). The source is a male donor with ankylosing spondylitis or in good health (not recorded which). CDR3 protein: CASSFGTGVNF. The CDR3 region has the DNA TGTGCCAGCAGCTTCGGGACAGGGGTGAATTTC.